The source of this T cell receptor beta chain is a study of blood T cell repertoires in COVID-19. Study context: The United States, Italy and Spain provided the acute and convalescent COVID-19 samples.

Source study methods: Scientists estimated how many nucleated cells there were by amplifying reference gene primers. Assay: immunoSEQ multiplex PCR; the TCRdb copy retains only in-frame clones and omits some. Clone size and V and J calls were adopted from that table, with D and trimming inferred from the DNA. The table shows around 68,000 clones, with roughly 86% occurring only once. The V and J ends lost 2 bases and 3 bases respectively, with 23 bases between them. Germline-derived CDR1 and CDR2 are SNHLY and FYNNEI. This CDR3 is 19 amino acids long. This TCR was sampled from a woman in her fifties or sixties with acute or convalescent COVID-19. The specimen was peripheral blood. This sequence joins TRBV2 and TRBJ1-5; D is possibly TRBD1 (6 bases). The CDR3 loop reads CASSERVGGRGYLNQPQHF. DNA for the CDR3: TGTGCCAGCAGTGAAAGGGTTGGGGGCAGGGGATACCTCAATCAGCCCCAGCATTTT.